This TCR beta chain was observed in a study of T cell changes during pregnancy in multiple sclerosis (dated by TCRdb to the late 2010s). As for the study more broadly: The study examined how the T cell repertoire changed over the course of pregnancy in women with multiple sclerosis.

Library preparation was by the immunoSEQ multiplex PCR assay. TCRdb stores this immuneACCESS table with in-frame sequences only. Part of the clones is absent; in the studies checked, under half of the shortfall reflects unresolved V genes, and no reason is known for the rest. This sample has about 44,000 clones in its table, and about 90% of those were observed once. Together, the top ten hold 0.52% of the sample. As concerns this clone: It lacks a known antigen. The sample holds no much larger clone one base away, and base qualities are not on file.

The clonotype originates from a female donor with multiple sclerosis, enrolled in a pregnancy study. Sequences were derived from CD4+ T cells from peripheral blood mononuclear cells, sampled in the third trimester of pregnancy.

The CDR3 region: CASGLSGTGETQYF. The nucleotide sequence is given as TGTGCTAGTGGTCTTAGCGGGACCGGAGAGACCCAGTACTTC. The chain is assembled from TRBV12-5 and TRBJ2-5, with 8 middle bases fitting TRBD2. Trimming accounts for 5 bases at V and 4 bases at J, while the number of junction bases matched to no gene is 6. Reading from cysteine to phenylalanine, the CDR3 counts 14 amino acids. CDR3 DNA is the only sequence kept; it has 42 bases, read in frame from the first base. The CDR1 and CDR2 encoded by the germline V gene are LGHNT and FRNRAP.